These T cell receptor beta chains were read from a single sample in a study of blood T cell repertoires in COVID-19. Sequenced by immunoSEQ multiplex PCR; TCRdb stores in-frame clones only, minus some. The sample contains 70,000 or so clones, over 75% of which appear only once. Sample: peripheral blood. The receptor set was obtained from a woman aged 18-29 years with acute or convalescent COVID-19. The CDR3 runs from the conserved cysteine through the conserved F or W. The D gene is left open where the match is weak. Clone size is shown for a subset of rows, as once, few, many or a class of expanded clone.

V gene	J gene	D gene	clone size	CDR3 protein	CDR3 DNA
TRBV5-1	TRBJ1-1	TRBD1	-	CASRLDRGRTEAFF	TGCGCCAGCAGACTCGACAGGGGGAGGACTGAAGCTTTCTTT
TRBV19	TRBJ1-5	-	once	CASSIRGLGNQPQHF	TGTGCCAGTAGTATAAGGGGGTTGGGCAATCAGCCCCAGCATTTT
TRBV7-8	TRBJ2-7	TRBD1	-	CASSLVRDRTYEQYF	TGTGCCAGCAGCTTAGTCCGGGACAGGACCTACGAGCAGTACTTC
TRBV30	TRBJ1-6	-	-	CAWDEPLSSYNSPLHF	TGTGCCTGGGATGAACCATTGAGCTCCTATAATTCACCCCTCCACTTT
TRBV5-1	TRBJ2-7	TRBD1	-	CASSKTGVGYEQYF	TGCGCCAGCAGCAAGACAGGGGTGGGGTACGAGCAGTACTTC
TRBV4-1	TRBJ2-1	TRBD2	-	CASSPASGGQFF	TGCGCCAGCAGCCCAGCTAGCGGGGGCCAGTTCTTC
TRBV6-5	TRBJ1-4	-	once	CASSYLRTENEKLFF	TGTGCCAGCAGTTACTTACGGACAGAAAATGAAAAACTGTTTTTT
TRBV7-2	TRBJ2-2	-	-	CASRKLGATYTGELFF	TGTGCCAGCAGAAAGCTGGGGGCGACTTACACCGGGGAGCTGTTTTTT
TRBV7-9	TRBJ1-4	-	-	CASSAFRSDEKLFF	TGTGCCAGCAGCGCGTTCCGCTCCGATGAAAAACTGTTTTTT
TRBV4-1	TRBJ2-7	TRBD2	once	CASSQRAGASYEQYF	TGCGCCAGCAGCCAGAGAGCGGGAGCCTCCTACGAGCAGTACTTC
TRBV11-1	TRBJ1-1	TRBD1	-	CASSPRGRTAEAFF	TGTGCCAGCAGCCCCAGGGGGCGTACCGCTGAAGCTTTCTTT
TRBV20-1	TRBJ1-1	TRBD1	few	CSATDRGWTEAFF	TGCAGTGCTACTGACAGGGGGTGGACTGAAGCTTTCTTT
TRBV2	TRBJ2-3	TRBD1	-	CASSTDRGLTDTQYF	TGTGCCAGCAGTACAGACAGGGGGCTCACAGATACGCAGTATTTT
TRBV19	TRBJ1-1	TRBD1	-	CASSRDSLNTEAFF	TGTGCCAGTAGTCGGGACAGCTTGAACACTGAAGCTTTCTTT
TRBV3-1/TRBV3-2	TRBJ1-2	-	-	CASSQDHGFGYTF	TGTGCCAGCAGCCAAGATCACGGTTTCGGCTACACCTTC
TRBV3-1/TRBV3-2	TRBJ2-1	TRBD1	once	CASSQEGGRQYNEQFF	TGTGCCAGCAGCCAGGAAGGGGGCCGACAGTACAATGAGCAGTTCTTC
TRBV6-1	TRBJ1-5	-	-	CASSDSPGNQPQHF	TGTGCCAGCAGTGATTCTCCCGGTAATCAGCCCCAGCATTTT
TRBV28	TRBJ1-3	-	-	CASSLAGESGNTIYF	TGTGCCAGCAGTTTAGCAGGGGAGTCTGGAAACACCATATATTTT
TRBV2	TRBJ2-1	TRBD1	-	CASTLGQGYNEQFF	TGTGCCAGCACATTAGGACAGGGCTACAATGAGCAGTTCTTC
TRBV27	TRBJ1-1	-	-	CASSLLPGNTEAFF	TGTGCCAGCAGTTTATTACCGGGGAACACTGAAGCTTTCTTT